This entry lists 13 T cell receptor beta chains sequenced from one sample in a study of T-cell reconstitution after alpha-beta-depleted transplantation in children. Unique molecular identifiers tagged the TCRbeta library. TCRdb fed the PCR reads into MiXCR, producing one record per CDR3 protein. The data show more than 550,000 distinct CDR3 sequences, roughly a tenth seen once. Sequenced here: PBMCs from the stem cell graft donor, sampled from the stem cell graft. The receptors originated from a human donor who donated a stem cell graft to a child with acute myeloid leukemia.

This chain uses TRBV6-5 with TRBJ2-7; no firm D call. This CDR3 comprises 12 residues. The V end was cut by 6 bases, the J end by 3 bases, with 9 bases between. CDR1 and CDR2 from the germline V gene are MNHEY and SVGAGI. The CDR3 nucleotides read TGTGCCAGCAGGAACATGAACTACGAGCAGTACTTC. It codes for CASRNMNYEQYF.

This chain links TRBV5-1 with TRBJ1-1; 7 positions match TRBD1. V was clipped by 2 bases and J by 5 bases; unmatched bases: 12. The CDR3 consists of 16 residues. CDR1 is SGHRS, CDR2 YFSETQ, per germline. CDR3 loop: CASSFEGARFITEAFF. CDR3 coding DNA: TGCGCCAGCAGCTTCGAGGGGGCGCGGTTCATAACTGAAGCTTTCTTT.

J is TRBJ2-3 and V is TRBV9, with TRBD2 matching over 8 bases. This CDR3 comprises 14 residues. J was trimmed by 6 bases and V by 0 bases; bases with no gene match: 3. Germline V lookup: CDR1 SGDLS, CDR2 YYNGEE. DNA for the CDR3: TGTGCCAGCAGCGTAGAAAGCGGGAGTGATACGCAGTATTTT. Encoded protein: CASSVESGSDTQYF.

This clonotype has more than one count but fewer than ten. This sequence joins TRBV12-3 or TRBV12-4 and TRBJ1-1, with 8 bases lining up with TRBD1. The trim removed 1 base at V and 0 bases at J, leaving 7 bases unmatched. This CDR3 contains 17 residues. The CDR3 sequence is CASSLVAGGTVNTEAFF. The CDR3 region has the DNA TGTGCCAGCAGTTTAGTGGCAGGGGGCACGGTGAACACTGAAGCTTTCTTT.

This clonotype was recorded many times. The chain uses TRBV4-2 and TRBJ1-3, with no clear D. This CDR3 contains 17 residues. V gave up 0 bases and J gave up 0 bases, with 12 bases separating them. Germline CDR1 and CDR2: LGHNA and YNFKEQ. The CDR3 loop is CASSQDLGENSGNTIYF. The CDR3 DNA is TGTGCCAGCAGCCAAGATCTTGGGGAAAACTCTGGAAACACCATATATTTT.

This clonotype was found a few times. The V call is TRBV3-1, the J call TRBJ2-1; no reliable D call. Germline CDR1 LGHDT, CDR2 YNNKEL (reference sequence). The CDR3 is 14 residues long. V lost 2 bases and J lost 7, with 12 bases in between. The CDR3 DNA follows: TGTGCCAGCAGCCAAAAGGGAATCAGGAATGAGCAGTTCTTC. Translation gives CASSQKGIRNEQFF.

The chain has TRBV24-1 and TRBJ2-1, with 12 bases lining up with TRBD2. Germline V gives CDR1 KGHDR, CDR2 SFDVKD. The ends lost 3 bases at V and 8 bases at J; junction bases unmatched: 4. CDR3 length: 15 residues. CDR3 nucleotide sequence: TGTGCCACCAGTGATGGACTAGCGGGATCCTATGAGCAGTTCTTC. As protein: CATSDGLAGSYEQFF.

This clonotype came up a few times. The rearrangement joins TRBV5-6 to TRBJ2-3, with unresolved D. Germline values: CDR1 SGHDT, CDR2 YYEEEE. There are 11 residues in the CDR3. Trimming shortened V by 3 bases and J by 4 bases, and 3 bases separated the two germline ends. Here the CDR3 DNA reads TGTGCCAGCAGCTGGTCAGATACGCAGTATTTT. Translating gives CASSWSDTQYF. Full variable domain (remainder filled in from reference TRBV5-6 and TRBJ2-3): DAGVTQSPTHLIKTRGQQVTLRCSPKSGHDTVSWYQQALGQGPQFIFQYYEEEERQRGNFPDRFSGHQFPNYSSELNVNALLLGDSALYLCASSWSDTQYFGPGTRLTVL.

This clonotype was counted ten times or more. The CDR3 DNA reads as TGCAGTGCTAGAGATTGGGTAGTAGAGACCCAGTACTTC. This codes for CSARDWVVETQYF. This chain connects TRBV20-1 to TRBJ2-5; D remains unclear. V shed 0 bases and J shed 4 bases, with 9 bases lying between them. The germline gives CDR1 DFQATT, CDR2 SNEGSKA (reference sequence). This CDR3 region has 13 residues.

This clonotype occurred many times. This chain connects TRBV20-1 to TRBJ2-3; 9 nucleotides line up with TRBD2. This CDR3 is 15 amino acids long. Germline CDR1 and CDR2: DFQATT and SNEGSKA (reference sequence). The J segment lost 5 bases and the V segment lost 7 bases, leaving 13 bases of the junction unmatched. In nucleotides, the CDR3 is TGCAGTGTGGTGAGGCGGGAGGGCCAGGGAGATACGCAGTATTTT. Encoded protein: CSVVRREGQGDTQYF.

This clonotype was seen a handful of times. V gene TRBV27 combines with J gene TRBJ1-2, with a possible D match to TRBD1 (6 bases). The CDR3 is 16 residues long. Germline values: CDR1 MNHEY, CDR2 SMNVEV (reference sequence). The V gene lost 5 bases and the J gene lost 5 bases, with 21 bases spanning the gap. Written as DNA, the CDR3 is TGTGCCAGCAGTACCTATAACAGGGCCAAACTTTATGGCTACACCTTC. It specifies CASSTYNRAKLYGYTF.

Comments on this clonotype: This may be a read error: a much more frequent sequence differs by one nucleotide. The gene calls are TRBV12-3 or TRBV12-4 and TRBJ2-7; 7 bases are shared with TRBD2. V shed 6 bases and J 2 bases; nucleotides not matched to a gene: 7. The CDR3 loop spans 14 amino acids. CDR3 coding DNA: TGTGCCAGCAGCTTAACTAGCGAGACCTACGAGCAGTACTTC. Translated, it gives CASSLTSETYEQYF.

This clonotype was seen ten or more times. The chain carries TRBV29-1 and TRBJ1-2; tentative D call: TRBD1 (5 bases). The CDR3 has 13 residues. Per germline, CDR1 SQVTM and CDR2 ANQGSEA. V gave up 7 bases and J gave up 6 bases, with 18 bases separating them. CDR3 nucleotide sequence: TGCAGCGCGACAGAAGGTTTATGGGATGGCTACACCTTC. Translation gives CSATEGLWDGYTF.